These 26 T cell receptor beta chains share one sample of origin, sequenced in a study of T cells after yellow fever vaccination. TCRdb re-derived calls from the 5' RACE reads in MiXCR, one entry per CDR3 protein. This table holds more than 65,000 distinct CDR3 sequences, approximately 7.3% found once. The sample consisted of CD8+ T cells sorted from PBMCs, taken 10 to 11 days after the first yellow fever vaccination. The receptor source for this set is a man between 18 and 35 years old who received the YFV17D yellow fever vaccine.

Only a few counts were recorded for this clonotype. The genes are TRBV12-3 or TRBV12-4 and TRBJ2-2, with D hard to call. Trimming left V 9 bases short and J 2 bases short, with 13 bases between. The CDR3 extends over 14 amino acids. In DNA form, the CDR3 reads TGTGCCAGTAACTTTCGCGCAAACACCGGGGAGCTGTTTTTT. This sequence encodes CASNFRANTGELFF.

This clonotype has a handful of counts. This chain connects TRBV12-3 or TRBV12-4 to TRBJ1-4; no clear D gene. V lost 0 bases, J lost 8 bases, and 4 bases lay in between. CDR3 length: 12 amino acids. The CDR3 loop reads CASSLALEKLFF. DNA for the CDR3: TGTGCCAGCAGTTTAGCGTTAGAAAAACTGTTTTTT.

In this sample, this clonotype turned up a few times. The gene calls are TRBV6-2 or TRBV6-3 and TRBJ2-1; a weak D match, TRBD2 (6 bases). Between the trimmed V and J ends, which lost 2 bases and 4 bases, there was a span of 12 bases. The CDR3 sequence is 15 residues long. Germline V gene sequence: CDR1 MNHEY, CDR2 SVGEGT. Here the CDR3 DNA reads TGTGCCAGCAGTTACAGGACTGGGGGGTACAATGAGCAGTTCTTC. It codes for CASSYRTGGYNEQFF.

This clonotype was recorded at least ten times. The CDR3 spells CASGAGTGNEKLFF. Written as DNA, the CDR3 is TGTGCCAGCGGGGCCGGGACAGGGAATGAAAAACTGTTTTTT. This chain joins TRBV6-5 and TRBJ1-4; the match to TRBD1 covers 9 bases. Trimming cost V 8 bases and J 5 bases; bases outside gene matches: 6. The CDR3 loop spans 14 amino acids. Germline V gene lookup returns CDR1 MNHEY and CDR2 SVGAGI.

Ten or more counts support this clonotype. The rearrangement links TRBV11-1 to TRBJ2-3; 11 nucleotides line up with TRBD2. The CDR3 sequence is 15 residues long. With V trimmed by 2 bases and J by 6 bases, 4 bases remained unmatched. Germline-derived CDR1 and CDR2 are SGHAT and FQDESV (reference sequence). CDR3: CASSLTSGGPDTQYF. The CDR3 DNA sequence: TGTGCCAGCAGCTTAACTAGCGGGGGCCCCGATACGCAGTATTTT.

Many counts were recorded for this clonotype. V is TRBV21-1 and J is TRBJ1-6. TRBV21-1 is described as a pseudogene. CDR3 length equals 14 residues. CDR3 in DNA: TGTGCCAGGGAACCCAAGGCCTATAATTCACCCCTCCACTTT. Its protein product is CAREPKAYNSPLHF.

Relative to its sample, this clonotype is medium-sized. This chain links TRBV4-2 with TRBJ2-1, with unresolved D. CDR3 length: 16 residues. Germline loops: CDR1 LGHNA, CDR2 YNFKEQ. V was trimmed by 0 bases and J by 0 bases, leaving 9 bases between them. The CDR3 is CASSQEGSTSYNEQFF. CDR3 in DNA: TGTGCCAGCAGCCAAGAGGGATCTACCTCCTACAATGAGCAGTTCTTC.

This clonotype was recorded at least ten times. This chain joins TRBV29-1 and TRBJ2-1, with TRBD1 as a possible D gene (5 bases). Trimming took 0 bases from V and 8 from J, leaving 17 bases between them. Germline V CDR1 and CDR2: SQVTM, ANQGSEA. This CDR3 has 15 residues. The CDR3 region is CSVEDVHRRVDEQFF. The CDR3 coding sequence is TGCAGCGTTGAAGACGTGCACAGGAGAGTGGATGAGCAGTTCTTC.

Only a few counts were recorded for this clonotype. The chain links TRBV5-1 to TRBJ2-7; a possible D gene is TRBD2 (6 bases). The CDR3 is 15 amino acids. From germline, CDR1 is SGHRS and CDR2 YFSETQ. Trimming stripped 0 bases from V and 0 bases from J, with 10 bases between. The CDR3 sequence: CASSLAAGLSYEQYF. CDR3 nucleotides: TGCGCCAGCAGCTTGGCCGCGGGGCTCTCCTACGAGCAGTACTTC.

Many counts were recorded for this clonotype. V usage is TRBV5-1 and J usage is TRBJ2-3; D is undetermined. Between the trimmed V and J ends, which lost 4 bases and 4 bases, there was a span of 16 bases. The CDR3 consists of 15 residues. Germline loops: CDR1 SGHRS, CDR2 YFSETQ. The CDR3 is CASSAAWLGADTQYF. The CDR3, as DNA: TGCGCCAGCAGCGCGGCCTGGCTAGGCGCAGATACGCAGTATTTT.

The chain has TRBV20-1 and TRBJ2-6; D is unclear. V was cut by 5 bases and J by 3 bases, with 8 bases left in between. The germline V gene encodes CDR1 DFQATT and CDR2 SNEGSKA (reference sequence). The CDR3 has 13 amino acids. CDR3 amino acids: CSAEFSGANVLTF. The CDR3 coding sequence is TGCAGTGCTGAATTTAGTGGGGCCAACGTCCTGACTTTC.

The chain has TRBV6-4 and TRBJ2-3; D might be TRBD1 or TRBD2, each matching 5 bases. The CDR3 is 13 amino acids. Trimming took 4 bases from V and 3 from J, leaving 8 bases between them. The germline gives CDR1 MRHNA, CDR2 SNTAGT. The CDR3 sequence is CASSGDATDTQYF. The CDR3 DNA sequence: TGTGCCAGCAGTGGGGACGCAACAGATACGCAGTATTTT.

This clonotype turned up a few times. The chain carries TRBV5-1 and TRBJ2-5; 7 bases match TRBD2. V was pared by 4 bases and J by 5 bases, with 11 bases of the junction left unmatched. Germline CDR1 and CDR2: SGHRS and YFSETQ. The CDR3 has 15 residues. DNA for the CDR3: TGCGCCAGCAGCCTTTGGGGGGGTGTCCGTGAGACCCAGTACTTC. This codes for CASSLWGGVRETQYF.

This clonotype was observed a handful of times. The chain joins TRBV27 to TRBJ2-7, with 8 nucleotides matching TRBD1. Germline assignment: CDR1 MNHEY and CDR2 SMNVEV (reference sequence). This CDR3 is 15 amino acids long. The ends lost 4 bases at V and 0 bases at J; junction bases unmatched: 5. The CDR3 sequence: CASSSGGDASYEQYF. The CDR3 DNA follows: TGTGCCAGCAGTTCAGGGGGCGACGCCTCCTACGAGCAGTACTTC.

The chain couples TRBV9 to TRBJ2-7, with D unresolved. CDR1 and CDR2 (germline): SGDLS, YYNGEE. This CDR3 is 13 amino acids long. V lost 0 bases and J lost 3, with 7 bases in between. CDR3 bases: TGTGCCAGCAGCGTAGCTGAAGGCTACGAGCAGTACGTC. Its protein product is CASSVAEGYEQYV.

The rearrangement uses TRBV6-1 and TRBJ2-3, with D hard to call. Trimming took 7 bases from V and 6 from J, leaving 14 bases between them. CDR3 length equals 13 residues. CDR1 is MNHNS, CDR2 SASEGT, per germline. The CDR3 here is CASKRRWSDTQYF. The DNA for the CDR3 is TGTGCCAGCAAAAGGCGGTGGTCGGATACGCAGTATTTT.

This clonotype was seen many times. The chain employs TRBV5-5 and TRBJ2-3, with D perhaps matching TRBD2 (5 bases). CDR1 and CDR2 from the germline V gene are SGHKS and YYEKEE (reference sequence). The CDR3 contains 13 residues. V shed 7 bases and J shed 6 bases, with 15 bases lying between them. The CDR3 reads CASLFSLADTQYF. The CDR3 DNA sequence: TGTGCCAGCCTCTTTTCCCTAGCTGATACGCAGTATTTT.

This clonotype turned up a few times. The chain has TRBV7-7 and TRBJ2-5; 8 bases line up with TRBD2. Germline CDR1 reads SSHAT; CDR2 reads FNYEAQ (reference sequence). J lost 5 bases, V lost 5 bases, and 7 bases had no gene match. The CDR3 is 14 amino acids. The CDR3 DNA reads as TGTGCCAGCAGCGTTACTAGCGGTGAGGAGACCCAGTACTTC. As protein: CASSVTSGEETQYF.

This clonotype was observed many times. This rearrangement joins TRBV29-1 to TRBJ2-1, with 9 bases fitting TRBD1. CDR1 SQVTM and CDR2 ANQGSEA come from the germline V gene. The length of the CDR3 is 15 residues. V lost 3 bases and J lost 3; bases outside the gene matches: 6. The CDR3 protein is CSVETGTGLYNEQFF. The CDR3 DNA is TGCAGCGTTGAGACCGGGACAGGGCTCTACAATGAGCAGTTCTTC.

This clonotype was counted a few times. The chain combines TRBV12-3 or TRBV12-4 with TRBJ2-7, with D possibly TRBD2 on 5 matching bases. V gave up 3 bases and J gave up 5 bases, with 14 bases separating them. This CDR3 comprises 14 residues. The CDR3 region is CASSFFGVPDEQYF. The CDR3 DNA follows: TGTGCCAGCAGTTTTTTCGGGGTCCCTGACGAGCAGTACTTC.

This clonotype was counted many times. The rearrangement links TRBV15 to TRBJ2-1; D is ambiguous. The germline V gene has CDR1 LNHNV and CDR2 YYDKDF (reference sequence). This CDR3 spans 15 amino acids. V dropped 3 bases and J dropped 0 bases, with 9 bases sitting between them. This CDR3 reads CATSRGKSSYNEQFF. Written as DNA, the CDR3 is TGTGCCACCAGCAGGGGCAAGAGCTCCTACAATGAGCAGTTCTTC. Complete variable domain (other parts from reference TRBV15 and TRBJ2-1): DAMVIQNPRYQVTQFGKPVTLSCSQTLNHNVMYWYQQKSSQAPKLLFHYYDKDFNNEADTPDNFQSRRPNTSFCFLDIRSPGLGDTAMYLCATSRGKSSYNEQFFGPGTRLTVL.

This clonotype appeared a few times. The chain couples TRBV19 to TRBJ1-5, with D perhaps TRBD1 (6 bases). This CDR3 is 17 amino acids long. The V gene's germline CDR1 is LNHDA and CDR2 SQIVND (reference sequence). Trimming shortened V by 3 bases and J by 0 bases, and 15 bases separated the two germline ends. The CDR3 region is CASSITSGDNSNQPQHF. CDR3 DNA sequence: TGTGCCAGTAGTATCACTTCAGGGGACAATAGCAATCAGCCCCAGCATTTT.

Within the sample, this clonotype is medium-sized. This rearrangement joins TRBV6-5 to TRBJ2-5; TRBD1 aligns across 8 bases. Per the germline V gene, CDR1 is MNHEY and CDR2 is SVGAGI. The CDR3 has 13 amino acids. V gave up 6 bases and J gave up 4 bases; unmatched junction bases: 4. CDR3 nucleotides: TGTGCCAGCAGCTCCGACAGGGGAGAGACCCAGTACTTC. This sequence encodes CASSSDRGETQYF.

This clonotype has at least ten counts. The chain recombines TRBV7-2 with TRBJ2-7; no definite D call. Trimming removed 3 bases at V and 2 bases at J, with 8 bases between. The germline gives CDR1 SGHTA, CDR2 FQGNSA. The CDR3 extends over 13 amino acids. The CDR3 region is CASSFSEAYEQYF. CDR3 sequence (DNA): TGTGCCAGCAGCTTCAGCGAGGCCTACGAGCAGTACTTC.

This clonotype came up once. This may be a read error, as it is one base from a much larger clone. The V gene is TRBV5-4, the J gene TRBJ2-1, with TRBD2 matching over 11 bases. CDR1 and CDR2 (germline): SGHNT, YYREEE (reference sequence). The CDR3 has 16 residues. CDR3 DNA: TGTGGCAGCAGCCCTATATTAGCGGGGGGGCAGGATGAGCAGTTCTTC. As protein: CGSSPILAGGQDEQFF. Using reference TRBV5-4 and TRBJ2-1 for the parts outside the CDR3, the full variable domain is ETGVTQSPTHLIKTRGQQVTLRCSSQSGHNTVSWYQQALGQGPQFIFQYYREEENGRGNFPPRFSGLQFPNYSSELNVNALELDDSALYLCGSSPILAGGQDEQFFGPGTRLTVL.

The genes are TRBV7-8 and TRBJ2-2; D is ambiguous. The CDR3 has 16 residues. Germline CDR1 SGHVS, CDR2 FQNEAQ. V lost 5 bases to trimming and J lost 5 bases, with 18 bases between them. This CDR3 reads CASSPPPGRRTGELFF. The CDR3 nucleotides read TGTGCCAGCAGCCCTCCCCCCGGGCGGCGGACCGGGGAGCTGTTTTTT.